This paragraph covers one TCR beta chain sequence. Recipients boosted at about 4 weeks or about 12 weeks are pooled. Assay: immunoSEQ multiplex PCR; the TCRdb copy retains only in-frame clones and omits some. The sample has about 27,000 clones, about 90% seen once. There are 13 residues in the CDR3. Trimming took off 5 bases at V and 0 bases at J, with 7 bases between the two ends. CDR1 is MNHEY, CDR2 SMNVEV, per germline (reference sequence). These data come from a study of T cell responses to AZD1222 COVID-19 vaccine. The sequencing here drew on peripheral blood, taken 28 days after the second AZD1222 dose. This receptor was identified in an adult who received the AZD1222 COVID-19 vaccine. The V and J genes are TRBV27 and TRBJ1-1, with D maybe TRBD1 (5 bases). In DNA form, the CDR3 reads TGTGCCAGCAGTACAGGAGTGAACACTGAAGCTTTCTTT. It specifies CASSTGVNTEAFF.